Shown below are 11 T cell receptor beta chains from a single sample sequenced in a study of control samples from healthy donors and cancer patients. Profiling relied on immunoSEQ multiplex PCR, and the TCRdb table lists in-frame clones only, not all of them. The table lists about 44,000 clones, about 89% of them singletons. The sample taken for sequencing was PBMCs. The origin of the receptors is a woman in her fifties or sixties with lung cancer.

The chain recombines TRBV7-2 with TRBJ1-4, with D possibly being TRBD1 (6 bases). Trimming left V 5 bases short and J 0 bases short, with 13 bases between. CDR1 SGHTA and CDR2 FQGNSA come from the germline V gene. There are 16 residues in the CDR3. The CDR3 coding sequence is TGTGCCAGCAGCCCGGGACATATTGCAACTAATGAAAAACTGTTTTTT. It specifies CASSPGHIATNEKLFF.

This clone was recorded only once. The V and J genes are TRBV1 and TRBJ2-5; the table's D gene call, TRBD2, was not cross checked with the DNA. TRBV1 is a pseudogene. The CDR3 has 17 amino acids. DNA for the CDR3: TGCACCAGCAGCCAAGACAGTAGCGGGAGGGCTGGGGAGACCCAGTACTTC. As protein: CTSSQDSSGRAGETQYF.

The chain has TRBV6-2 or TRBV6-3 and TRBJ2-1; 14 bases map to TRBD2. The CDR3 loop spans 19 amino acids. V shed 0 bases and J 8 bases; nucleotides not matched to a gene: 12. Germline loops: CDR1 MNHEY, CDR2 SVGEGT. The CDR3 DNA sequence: TGTGCCAGCAGTTACTCATCAGGCGGGACTAGCGGGAGCACGGATGAGCAGTTCTTC. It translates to CASSYSSGGTSGSTDEQFF.

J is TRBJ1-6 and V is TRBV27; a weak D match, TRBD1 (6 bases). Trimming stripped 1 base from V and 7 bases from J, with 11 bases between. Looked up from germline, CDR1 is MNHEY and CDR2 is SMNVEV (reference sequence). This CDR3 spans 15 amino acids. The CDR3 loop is CASSLWDTKNSPLHF. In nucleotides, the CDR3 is TGTGCCAGCAGTTTATGGGACACCAAGAATTCACCCCTCCACTTT.

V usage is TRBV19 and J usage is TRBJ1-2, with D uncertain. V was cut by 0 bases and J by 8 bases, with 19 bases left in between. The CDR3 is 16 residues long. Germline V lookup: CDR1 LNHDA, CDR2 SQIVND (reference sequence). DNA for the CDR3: TGTGCCAGTAGTATAGATCTATTAGGCCTCCCGGGGGGCTACACCTTC. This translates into CASSIDLLGLPGGYTF.

Here the CDR3 reads CASSPDGQPQHF. The CDR3 DNA sequence: TGCGCCAGCAGCCCGGACGGTCAGCCCCAGCATTTT. The chain is built from TRBV5-1 and TRBJ1-5; D is unresolved. Trimming cost V 4 bases and J 6 bases, with 8 bases left between them. The CDR3 is 12 residues long. Germline loops: CDR1 SGHRS, CDR2 YFSETQ.

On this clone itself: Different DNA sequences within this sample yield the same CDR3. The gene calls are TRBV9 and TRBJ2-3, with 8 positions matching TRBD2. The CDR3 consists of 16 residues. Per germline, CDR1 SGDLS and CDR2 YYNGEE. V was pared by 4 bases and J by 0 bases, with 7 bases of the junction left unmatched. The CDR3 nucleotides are TGTGCCAGCAGCCCAGGACTAGCCAGTAGCACAGATACGCAGTATTTT. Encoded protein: CASSPGLASSTDTQYF.

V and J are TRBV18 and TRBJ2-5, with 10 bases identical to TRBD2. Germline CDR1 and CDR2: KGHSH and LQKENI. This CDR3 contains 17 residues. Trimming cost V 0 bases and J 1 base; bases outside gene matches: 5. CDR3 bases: TGTGCCAGCTCACCACCCCGACTAGCGGGTGCCCAAGAGACCCAGTACTTC. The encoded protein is CASSPPRLAGAQETQYF.

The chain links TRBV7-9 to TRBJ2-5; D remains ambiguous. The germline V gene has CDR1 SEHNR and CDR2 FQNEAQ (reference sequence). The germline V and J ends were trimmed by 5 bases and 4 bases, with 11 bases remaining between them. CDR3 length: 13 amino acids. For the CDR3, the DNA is TGTGCCAGCAGCCCCCGCGGAGCAGAGACCCAGTACTTC. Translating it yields CASSPRGAETQYF.

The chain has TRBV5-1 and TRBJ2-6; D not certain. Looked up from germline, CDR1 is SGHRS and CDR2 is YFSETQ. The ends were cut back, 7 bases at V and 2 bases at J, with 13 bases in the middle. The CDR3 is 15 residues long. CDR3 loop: CASGPGEAGANVLTF. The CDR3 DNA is TGCGCCAGCGGGCCAGGAGAGGCTGGGGCCAACGTCCTGACTTTC.

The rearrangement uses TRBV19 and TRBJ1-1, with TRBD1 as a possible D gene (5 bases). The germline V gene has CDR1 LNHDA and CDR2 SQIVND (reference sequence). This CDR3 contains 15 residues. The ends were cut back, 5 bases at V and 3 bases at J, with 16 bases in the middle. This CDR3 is CASSGAGQGYTEAFF. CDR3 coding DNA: TGTGCCAGTAGTGGGGCCGGGCAGGGCTACACTGAAGCTTTCTTT.